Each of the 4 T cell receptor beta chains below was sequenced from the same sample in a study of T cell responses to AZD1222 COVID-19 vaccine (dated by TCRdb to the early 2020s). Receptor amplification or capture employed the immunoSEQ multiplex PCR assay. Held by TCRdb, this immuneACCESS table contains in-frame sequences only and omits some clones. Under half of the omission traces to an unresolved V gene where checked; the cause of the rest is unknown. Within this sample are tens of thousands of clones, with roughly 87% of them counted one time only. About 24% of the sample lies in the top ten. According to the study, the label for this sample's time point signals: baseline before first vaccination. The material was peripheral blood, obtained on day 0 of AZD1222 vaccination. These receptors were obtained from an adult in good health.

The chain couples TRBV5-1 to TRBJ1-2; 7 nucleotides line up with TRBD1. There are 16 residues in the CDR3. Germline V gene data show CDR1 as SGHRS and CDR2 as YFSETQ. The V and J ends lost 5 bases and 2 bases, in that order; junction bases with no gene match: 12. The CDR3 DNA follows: TGCGCCAGCAGACGCTCCGGGACAGAGCTAAACTATGGCTACACCTTC. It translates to CASRRSGTELNYGYTF.

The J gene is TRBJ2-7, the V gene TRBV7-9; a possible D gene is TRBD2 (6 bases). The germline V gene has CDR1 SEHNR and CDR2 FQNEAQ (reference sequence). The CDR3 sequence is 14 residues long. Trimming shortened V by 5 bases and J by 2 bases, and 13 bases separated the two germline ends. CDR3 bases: TGTGCCAGCAGCCCTAGCGCCAGGGCCTACGAGCAGTACTTC. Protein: CASSPSARAYEQYF.

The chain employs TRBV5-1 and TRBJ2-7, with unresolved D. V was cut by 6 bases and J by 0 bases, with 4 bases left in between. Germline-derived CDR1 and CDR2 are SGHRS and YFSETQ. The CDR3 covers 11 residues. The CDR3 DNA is TGCGCCAGCACAGACTCCTACGAGCAGTACTTC. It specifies CASTDSYEQYF.

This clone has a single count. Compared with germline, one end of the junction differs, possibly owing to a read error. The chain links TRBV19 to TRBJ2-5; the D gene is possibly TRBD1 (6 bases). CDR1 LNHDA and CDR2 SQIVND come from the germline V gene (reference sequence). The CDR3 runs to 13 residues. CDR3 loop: CASSNGQQGTQYF. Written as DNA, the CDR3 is TGTGCCAGTAGTAACGGACAGCAAGGGACCCAGTACTTC.